These 27 T cell receptor beta chains originate from one sample sequenced in a study of CD8 T cells in ankylosing spondylitis. Study results and caveats: It appeared that ankylosing spondylitis blood was characterized by a TCR beta motif of roughly 8 highly homologous variants.

TCRdb re-analysed the 5' RACE reads in MiXCR, keeping a single row per CDR3 protein. The table lists roughly 440,000 distinct CDR3 sequences, under 20% of them singletons. Their specific antigens are unknown. The material sequenced was blood, either unsorted or a sorted T cell fraction (not recorded which). The receptors stem from a male donor with ankylosing spondylitis.

This clonotype showed up just a few times. V usage is TRBV20-1 and J usage is TRBJ1-4; D might be TRBD1 (5 bases). The germline V gene encodes CDR1 DFQATT and CDR2 SNEGSKA (reference sequence). The CDR3 consists of 15 residues. Trimming stripped 0 bases from V and 3 bases from J, with 11 bases between. DNA for the CDR3: TGCAGTGCTAGAGAGGGAGGGGCCGCTAATGAAAAACTGTTTTTT. Translating gives CSAREGGAANEKLFF.

The chain joins TRBV29-1 to TRBJ1-5, with 7 bases identical to TRBD1. Germline assignment: CDR1 SQVTM and CDR2 ANQGSEA. V shed 2 bases, J shed 11 bases, and the junction held 6 bases outside the gene matches. CDR3 length: 12 amino acids. In DNA form, the CDR3 reads TGCAGCGTTGAAACAGGGGCGGCGACCCAGCATTTT. It encodes CSVETGAATQHF. Variable domain in full (rest from reference TRBV29-1 and TRBJ1-5): SAVISQKPSRDICQRGTSLTIQCQVDSQVTMMFWYRQQPGQSLTLIATANQGSEATYESGFVIDKFPISRPNLTFSTLTVSNMSPEDSSIYLCSVETGAATQHFGDGTRLSIL.

J is TRBJ2-3 and V is TRBV6-2 or TRBV6-3; 13 bases fit TRBD2. This CDR3 has 17 amino acids. Unmatched junction bases numbered 8, after V lost 5 bases and J lost 3 bases. Germline values: CDR1 MNHEY, CDR2 SVGEGT. The CDR3 region has the DNA TGTGCCAGCAGTGACCCGGGACTAGCGGGACGGACAGATACGCAGTATTTT. This codes for CASSDPGLAGRTDTQYF.

This clonotype was counted between two and nine times. The genes are TRBV7-3 and TRBJ2-2, with D tentatively TRBD2 (6 bases). The CDR3 is 13 amino acids. V lost 6 bases, J lost 6 bases, and 11 bases lay in between. Germline loops: CDR1 SGHTA, CDR2 FQGTGA. CDR3 in DNA: TGTGCCAGCAGACCAGCGGGCCCCGGGGAGCTGTTTTTT. It yields the protein CASRPAGPGELFF.

This clonotype was seen a handful of times. The V gene is TRBV20-1, the J gene TRBJ1-1; the match to TRBD1 covers 11 bases. Germline lookup yields CDR1 DFQATT and CDR2 SNEGSKA (reference sequence). Unmatched junction bases numbered 5, after V lost 0 bases and J lost 5 bases. The CDR3 is made up of 15 amino acids. The CDR3 region is CSARDQGTGGTEAFF. The CDR3 nucleotides read TGCAGTGCTAGAGATCAGGGGACAGGGGGGACTGAAGCTTTCTTT.

This clonotype showed up just a few times. The chain employs TRBV5-1 and TRBJ2-2, with D unclear. Trimming stripped 1 base from V and 8 bases from J, with 12 bases between. Per germline, CDR1 SGHRS and CDR2 YFSETQ. The CDR3 has 14 residues. CDR3 sequence reads: CASSLWGQTGELFF. CDR3 nucleotides: TGCGCCAGCAGCTTGTGGGGTCAGACTGGGGAGCTGTTTTTT.

The sample holds a few counts of this clonotype. The V call is TRBV15, the J call TRBJ2-1, with 8 bases lining up with TRBD1. V dropped 4 bases and J dropped 5; count of bases not matched to a gene: 7. Germline lookup yields CDR1 LNHNV and CDR2 YYDKDF (reference sequence). The CDR3 runs to 15 residues. CDR3 residues: CATSTRQGNNNEQFF. In nucleotides, the CDR3 is TGTGCCACCAGCACCCGACAGGGGAATAACAATGAGCAGTTCTTC.

This chain connects TRBV29-1 to TRBJ2-5; TRBD2 matches 10 bases. CDR3 length equals 13 residues. The V and J ends lost 7 bases and 5 bases, in that order; junction bases with no gene match: 7. CDR1 SQVTM and CDR2 ANQGSEA come from the germline V gene. CDR3 nucleotide sequence: TGCAGCGGCCGGACTAGCGGACGGGAGACCCAGTACTTC. It codes for CSGRTSGRETQYF.

The V and J genes are TRBV10-2 and TRBJ2-5; 11 nucleotides align to TRBD2. The length of the CDR3 is 17 residues. With 5 bases clipped from V and 4 bases from J, the junction kept 12 bases outside the gene matches. Germline values: CDR1 WSHSY, CDR2 SAAADI. The CDR3 is CASSPARLAGGVETQYF. In DNA, the CDR3 is TGCGCCAGCAGTCCGGCCCGGCTAGCGGGAGGTGTAGAGACCCAGTACTTC.

This chain uses TRBV5-1 with TRBJ1-6; a weak D match, TRBD1 (6 bases). With 5 bases removed from V and 9 bases from J, the gap between germline ends came to 18 bases. The CDR3 extends over 15 amino acids. Germline V gene lookup returns CDR1 SGHRS and CDR2 YFSETQ. The CDR3 region is CASSPTGTTGSPLHF. CDR3 in DNA: TGCGCCAGCAGTCCAACAGGGACCACTGGTTCACCCCTCCACTTT.

This clonotype was seen a handful of times. The chain carries TRBV12-3 or TRBV12-4 and TRBJ2-3; 8 nucleotides line up with TRBD2. J lost 5 bases, V lost 5 bases, and 9 bases had no gene match. This CDR3 has 15 amino acids. In DNA form, the CDR3 reads TGTGCCAGCAGTCCCCTAGCGGGCGGCGGAGATACGCAGTATTTT. This sequence encodes CASSPLAGGGDTQYF.

This clonotype was detected ten times or more. This rearrangement joins TRBV3-1 to TRBJ1-5, with D possibly being TRBD1 (6 bases). Germline loops: CDR1 LGHDT, CDR2 YNNKEL (reference sequence). This CDR3 has 14 residues. The ends were cut back, 6 bases at V and 4 bases at J, with 13 bases in the middle. The CDR3 bases are TGTGCCAGCAGTCAGGACAGAGGAAATCAGCCCCAGCATTTT. Residues: CASSQDRGNQPQHF.

This clonotype was counted a few times. This chain uses TRBV20-1 with TRBJ1-1; the D is unclear. The CDR3 length is 17 residues. From germline, CDR1 is DFQATT and CDR2 SNEGSKA (reference sequence). The ends were cut back, 5 bases at V and 1 base at J, with 23 bases in the middle. CDR3 sequence (DNA): TGCAGTGCTCCTCAGCTGTACGCACGGGATCAGAACACTGAAGCTTTCTTT. Protein product: CSAPQLYARDQNTEAFF.

This chain joins TRBV5-1 and TRBJ1-1; a possible D gene is TRBD1 (6 bases). This CDR3 spans 14 amino acids. Trimming pared 4 bases from V and 3 bases from J, leaving 13 bases between. Germline V gene lookup returns CDR1 SGHRS and CDR2 YFSETQ. CDR3 nucleotide sequence: TGCGCCAGCAGCCCATACAGGGTCGACACTGAAGCTTTCTTT. Its protein is CASSPYRVDTEAFF.

The V and J genes are TRBV20-1 and TRBJ1-2; TRBD1 is a possible D gene (6 bases). This CDR3 has 14 amino acids. In germline, CDR1 is DFQATT, CDR2 SNEGSKA (reference sequence). V lost 3 bases, J lost 4 bases, and 15 bases lay in between. CDR3 sequence (DNA): TGCAGTGCTAGCCCCCTACAGGGTACCTATGGCTACACCTTC. Its protein is CSASPLQGTYGYTF.

There are a few counts of this clonotype. CDR3 DNA sequence: TGCGCCAGCAGCTTCATGCCAGGGGACTACAATGAGCAGTTCTTC. Translation gives CASSFMPGDYNEQFF. The rearrangement joins TRBV5-1 to TRBJ2-1; tentative D call: TRBD1 (6 bases). The CDR3 totals 15 residues. Looked up from germline, CDR1 is SGHRS and CDR2 is YFSETQ. Trimming pared 2 bases from V and 3 bases from J, leaving 12 bases between.

V is TRBV13 and J is TRBJ1-2, with a possible D match to TRBD1 (5 bases). Deletions cut 0 bases from V and 4 bases from J, with 15 bases between. Germline V gene lookup returns CDR1 PRHDT and CDR2 FYEKMQ (reference sequence). The CDR3 contains 16 residues. The CDR3 sequence: CASSLGRGAKSYGYTF. The CDR3 DNA sequence: TGTGCCAGCAGCTTAGGCCGAGGGGCGAAATCCTATGGCTACACCTTC.

The chain has TRBV11-2 and TRBJ2-4; unclear D gene. V lost 2 bases, J lost 3 bases, and 20 bases lay in between. The CDR3 has 18 amino acids. The V gene's germline CDR1 is SGHAT and CDR2 FQNNGV. DNA of the CDR3: TGTGCCAGCAGCTTACTCGTGGTCGCATCCTTGGGCAAAAACATTCAGTACTTC. Translation: CASSLLVVASLGKNIQYF.

This clonotype was seen a handful of times. The chain links TRBV4-2 to TRBJ2-3; 8 nucleotides line up with TRBD2. Losses at the gene ends were 0 bases for V and 10 bases for J; bases not matched to a gene: 12. Germline V gene sequence: CDR1 LGHNA, CDR2 YNFKEQ. The CDR3 length is 16 residues. CDR3 sequence reads: CASSQDEGLLAAAQYF. The CDR3 bases are TGTGCCAGCAGCCAAGATGAGGGCCTACTAGCGGCGGCGCAGTATTTT.

This chain connects TRBV9 to TRBJ2-3; a weak D match, TRBD1 (6 bases). Germline V gene data show CDR1 as SGDLS and CDR2 as YYNGEE. The CDR3 runs to 18 residues. The V and J ends lost 0 bases and 2 bases respectively, with 19 bases between them. CDR3 DNA: TGTGCCAGCAGCGTAGGCCCACAGGGCGGCCGCTTCACAGATACGCAGTATTTT. Residues: CASSVGPQGGRFTDTQYF.

Here the CDR3 reads CASSQGAAGVVNEQFF. The DNA for the CDR3 is TGCGCCAGCAGCCAGGGCGCGGCGGGAGTCGTGAATGAGCAGTTCTTC. The chain is built from TRBV4-1 and TRBJ2-1; 7 bases line up with TRBD2. Unmatched junction bases numbered 12, after V lost 3 bases and J lost 7 bases. The CDR3 length is 16 residues. Germline CDR1 MGHRA, CDR2 YSYEKL.

This clonotype was counted between two and nine times. The chain recombines TRBV29-1 with TRBJ2-7, with TRBD1 matching 10 bases. The CDR3 contains 14 residues. Unmatched junction bases numbered 6, after V lost 1 base and J lost 6 bases. Germline CDR1 reads SQVTM; CDR2 reads ANQGSEA. The CDR3 here is CSVEVDRGSGEQYF. For the CDR3, the DNA is TGCAGCGTTGAAGTGGACAGGGGGTCGGGCGAGCAGTACTTC.

This sequence joins TRBV12-3 or TRBV12-4 and TRBJ1-1, with D possibly matching TRBD1 (5 bases). The CDR3 runs to 13 residues. V lost 6 bases and J lost 3, with 11 bases in between. The CDR3 region has the DNA TGTGCCAGCAGGGAGGGGCGCGACACTGAAGCTTTCTTT. Its translation: CASREGRDTEAFF.

This clonotype has just a few counts. The V and J genes are TRBV20-1 and TRBJ1-2, with 7 bases fitting TRBD1. Germline CDR1 reads DFQATT; CDR2 reads SNEGSKA (reference sequence). The CDR3 runs to 13 residues. With 3 bases clipped from V and 7 bases from J, the junction kept 8 bases outside the gene matches. The CDR3 loop is CSASRQGSGGYTF. The CDR3 nucleotides are TGCAGTGCTAGTAGACAGGGCTCTGGTGGCTACACCTTC.

The chain combines TRBV20-1 with TRBJ1-2; possibly TRBD1 for D (5 bases). CDR3 length: 14 residues. The V gene's germline CDR1 is DFQATT and CDR2 SNEGSKA (reference sequence). Trimming stripped 3 bases from V and 5 bases from J, with 16 bases between. CDR3 amino acids: CSARVSGKSYGYTF. In nucleotides, the CDR3 is TGCAGTGCTAGGGTCTCAGGGAAGTCTTATGGCTACACCTTC.

There are many counts of this clonotype. CDR3 sequence (DNA): TGCGCCAGCAGCGTGGGACACCAAGGGGAAAAACTGTTTTTT. Translating gives CASSVGHQGEKLFF. This chain uses TRBV5-1 with TRBJ1-4, with D perhaps matching TRBD1 (6 bases). V lost 4 bases to trimming and J lost 8 bases, with 15 bases between them. CDR1 SGHRS and CDR2 YFSETQ come from the germline V gene. The length of the CDR3 is 14 residues.

In its sample, this clonotype was seen a few times. CDR3 DNA: TGTGCCAGCAGCCAAACAGGGTTAGCTTTCTTT. Translated, it gives CASSQTGLAFF. The genes are TRBV6-6 and TRBJ1-1; TRBD1 might be the D (6 bases). Germline loops: CDR1 MNHNY, CDR2 SVGAGI (reference sequence). The length of the CDR3 is 11 residues. Trimming stripped 6 bases from V and 10 bases from J, with 12 bases between.